One sample yielded the 15 T cell receptor beta chains listed below, sequenced in a study of T cell responses to AZD1222 COVID-19 vaccine. TCRdb keeps only in-frame clones here, not all; method: immunoSEQ multiplex PCR. The sample yields around 130,000 clones, nearly 95% seen once. The specimen comprised peripheral blood, sampled on day 0 of AZD1222 vaccination. The receptors here all came from an adult in good health.

This clone was seen only once. The genes are TRBV5-1 and TRBJ2-1; 11 bases fit TRBD1. The CDR3 covers 15 residues. Germline-derived CDR1 and CDR2 are SGHRS and YFSETQ. J gave up 8 bases and V 4 bases, and 8 bases lay outside the gene matches. Written as DNA, the CDR3 is TGCGCCAGCAGCCTCCCAGGACAGGGGGCTTATGAGCAGTTCTTC. It is translated as CASSLPGQGAYEQFF.

The chain combines TRBV25-1 with TRBJ1-2; TRBD1 is a possible D gene (5 bases). Looked up from germline, CDR1 is MGHDK and CDR2 is SYGVNS. V was clipped by 3 bases and J by 8 bases, with 10 bases between them. The CDR3 runs 12 residues. The CDR3 DNA is TGTGCCAGCAGTGATGGCAGGGACGGCTACACCTTC. This encodes CASSDGRDGYTF.

The rearrangement uses TRBV5-1 and TRBJ2-5; 7 nucleotides agree with TRBD1. The germline V gene has CDR1 SGHRS and CDR2 YFSETQ. The V and J ends lost 0 bases and 13 bases, in that order; junction bases with no gene match: 12. The CDR3 has 14 amino acids. CDR3 DNA sequence: TGCGCCAGCAGCTTGGGGGACAGTTCCTATTACCTGTACTTC. Amino acids: CASSLGDSSYYLYF. Drawing the rest from reference TRBV5-1 and TRBJ2-5, the complete variable domain is KAGVTQTPRYLIKTRGQQVTLSCSPISGHRSVSWYQQTPGQGLQFLFEYFSETQRNKGNFPGRFSGRQFSNSRSEMNVSTLELGDSALYLCASSLGDSSYYLYFGPGTRLLVL.

The chain carries TRBV6-2 or TRBV6-3 and TRBJ2-1; 7 bases fit TRBD2. V shed 5 bases and J 4 bases; nucleotides not matched to a gene: 8. The CDR3 extends over 15 amino acids. Germline assignment: CDR1 MNHEY and CDR2 SVGEGT. CDR3 region: CASSQTSPQYNEQFF. In nucleotides, the CDR3 is TGTGCCAGCAGTCAGACTAGCCCCCAATACAATGAGCAGTTCTTC.

J is TRBJ2-7 and V is TRBV5-6, with TRBD1 as a possible D gene (5 bases). The CDR3 is 16 residues long. Germline loops: CDR1 SGHDT, CDR2 YYEEEE. Between the trimmed V and J ends, which lost 0 bases and 3 bases, there was a span of 16 bases. Here the CDR3 reads CASSLAVRVGYYEQYF. CDR3 DNA sequence: TGTGCCAGCAGCTTGGCTGTCAGGGTAGGGTACTACGAGCAGTACTTC.

This chain uses TRBV18 with TRBJ1-3; a weak D match, TRBD1 (5 bases). The germline V gene has CDR1 KGHSH and CDR2 LQKENI. There are 17 residues in the CDR3. V dropped 2 bases and J dropped 2 bases, with 16 bases sitting between them. Here the CDR3 DNA reads TGTGCCAGCTCACCAGTAAGACAGCCCAGAGCTGGAAACACCATATATTTT. Protein product: CASSPVRQPRAGNTIYF.

This clone was seen once. The V and J genes are TRBV19 and TRBJ1-1; D not resolved. There are 15 residues in the CDR3. Per the germline V gene, CDR1 is LNHDA and CDR2 is SQIVND (reference sequence). V was trimmed by 0 bases and J by 1 base, leaving 9 bases between them. CDR3 region: CASSIDLGRNTEAFF. The CDR3 DNA is TGTGCCAGTAGTATAGATCTGGGGAGGAACACTGAAGCTTTCTTT.

This clone was picked up a small number of times. The J gene is TRBJ1-1, the V gene TRBV19; tentative D call: TRBD1 (5 bases). The V and J ends lost 9 bases and 5 bases respectively, with 19 bases between them. The CDR3 is made up of 14 amino acids. The germline V gene has CDR1 LNHDA and CDR2 SQIVND (reference sequence). As DNA, the CDR3 is TGTGCCAGCTTCCGCGGGGGTGGGGAGACTGAAGCTTTCTTT. Translated, it gives CASFRGGGETEAFF. The whole variable domain, remainder taken from reference TRBV19 and TRBJ1-1, is DGGITQSPKYLFRKEGQNVTLSCEQNLNHDAMYWYRQDPGQGLRLIYYSQIVNDFQKGDIAEGYSVSREKKESFPLTVTSAQKNPTAFYLCASFRGGGETEAFFGQGTRLTVV.

CDR3 sequence reads: CASSPQNPGTEAFF. CDR3 bases: TGTGCCAGCTCACCACAGAACCCTGGCACTGAAGCTTTCTTT. This rearrangement joins TRBV18 to TRBJ1-1, with D uncertain. Per the germline V gene, CDR1 is KGHSH and CDR2 is LQKENI. The CDR3 is made up of 14 amino acids. V lost 1 base and J lost 4, with 10 bases in between.

The chain has TRBV24-1 and TRBJ1-2; D is ambiguous. The V gene lost 4 bases and the J gene lost 8 bases, with 10 bases spanning the gap. The germline gives CDR1 KGHDR, CDR2 SFDVKD. The CDR3 has 12 amino acids. The CDR3 here is CATSDLKGGYTF. The CDR3, as DNA: TGTGCCACCAGTGACCTGAAGGGCGGCTACACCTTC.

The rearrangement joins TRBV6-2 or TRBV6-3 to TRBJ1-4; D unresolved. Germline CDR1 is MNHEY and CDR2 is SVGEGT. Trimming removed 1 base at V and 5 bases at J, with 11 bases between. CDR3 length: 15 amino acids. This CDR3 reads CASSYWGISNEKLFF. In DNA, the CDR3 is TGTGCCAGCAGTTACTGGGGAATCTCCAATGAAAAACTGTTTTTT.

The chain combines TRBV27 with TRBJ2-1; D perhaps matches TRBD2 (6 bases). V was pared by 7 bases and J by 0 bases, with 16 bases between. Germline V CDR1 and CDR2: MNHEY, SMNVEV (reference sequence). The CDR3 spans 16 residues. The CDR3 here is CASTLLGGDSYNEQFF. The CDR3 region has the DNA TGTGCCAGCACCCTCCTAGGCGGGGACTCCTACAATGAGCAGTTCTTC.

The V gene is TRBV6-5, the J gene TRBJ1-3; the D gene is possibly TRBD1 (6 bases). The V and J ends lost 6 bases and 4 bases respectively, with 13 bases between them. The CDR3 length is 14 residues. CDR1 is MNHEY, CDR2 SVGAGI, per germline. The CDR3 bases are TGTGCCAGCAGCTACCAGGGGTTGGGAAACACCATATATTTT. Translating it yields CASSYQGLGNTIYF.

V usage is TRBV7-9 and J usage is TRBJ1-2; the match to TRBD1 covers 9 bases. The germline CDR1 and CDR2 sequences are SEHNR and FQNEAQ (reference sequence). There are 15 residues in the CDR3. The J segment lost 4 bases and the V segment lost 5 bases, leaving 8 bases of the junction unmatched. CDR3 in amino acids: CASSHPDRGIYGYTF. The CDR3 DNA follows: TGTGCCAGCAGCCATCCCGACAGGGGGATCTATGGCTACACCTTC.

V and J are TRBV2 and TRBJ1-1; tentatively, D is TRBD1 (6 bases). CDR3 length equals 14 residues. Deletions cut 7 bases from V and 6 bases from J, with 18 bases between. CDR1 and CDR2 (germline): SNHLY, FYNNEI. The CDR3 protein is CASKIPRDTPEAFF. Written as DNA, the CDR3 is TGTGCCAGCAAAATTCCTAGGGACACGCCTGAAGCTTTCTTT.